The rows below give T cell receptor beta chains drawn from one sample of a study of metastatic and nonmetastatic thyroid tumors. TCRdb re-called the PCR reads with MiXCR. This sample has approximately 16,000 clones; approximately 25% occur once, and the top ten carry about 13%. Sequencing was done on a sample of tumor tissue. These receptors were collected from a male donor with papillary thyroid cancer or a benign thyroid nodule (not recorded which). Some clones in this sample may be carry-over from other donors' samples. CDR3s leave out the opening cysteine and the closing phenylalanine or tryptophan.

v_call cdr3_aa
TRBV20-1 SATRTQRTDFFDTQY
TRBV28 ASSFPLRGGDTEAF
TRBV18 ASSPGGGSYNEQF
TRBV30 AWSVLRGRNQPQH
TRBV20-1 SALEVDRGSAEAF
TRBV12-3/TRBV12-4 ASSPVRGREQF
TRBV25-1 ASPMGSNQPQH
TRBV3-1 TSSQEGPQGSCNQPQH
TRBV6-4 ASSSDSNQPQH
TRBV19 ASSLGGGTYEQY
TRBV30 ACRTSDAYEQY
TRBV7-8 ASSSGTGGEQY
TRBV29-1 SVEDPGHHNEQF
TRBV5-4 ASRRGLAGFQETQY